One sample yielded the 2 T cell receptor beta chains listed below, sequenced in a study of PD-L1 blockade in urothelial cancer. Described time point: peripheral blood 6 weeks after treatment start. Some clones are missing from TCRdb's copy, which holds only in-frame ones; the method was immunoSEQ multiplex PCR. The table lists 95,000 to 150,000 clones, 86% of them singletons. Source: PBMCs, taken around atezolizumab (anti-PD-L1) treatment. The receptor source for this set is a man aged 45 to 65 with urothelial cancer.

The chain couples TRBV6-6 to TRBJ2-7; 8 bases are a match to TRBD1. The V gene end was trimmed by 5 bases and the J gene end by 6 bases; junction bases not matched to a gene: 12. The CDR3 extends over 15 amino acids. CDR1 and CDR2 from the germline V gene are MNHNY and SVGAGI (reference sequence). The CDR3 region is CASSIYGTGRFEQYF. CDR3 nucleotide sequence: TGTGCCAGCAGTATATACGGGACAGGTCGTTTCGAGCAGTACTTC.

This chain's CDR3 is CASSLGTGLNQPQHF. CDR3 in DNA: TGTGCCAGCTCCCTAGGGACAGGGCTCAACCAGCCCCAGCATTTT. The V call is TRBV18, the J call TRBJ1-5, with 9 nucleotides matching TRBD1. Germline V gene lookup returns CDR1 KGHSH and CDR2 LQKENI. CDR3 size: 15 residues. J was trimmed by 7 bases and V by 6 bases; bases with no gene match: 10. Full variable domain (outside the CDR3, taken from reference TRBV18 and TRBJ1-5): NAGVMQNPRHLVRRRGQEARLRCSPMKGHSHVYWYRQLPEEGLKFMVYLQKENIIDESGMPKERFSAEFPKEGPSILRIQQVVRGDSAAYFCASSLGTGLNQPQHFGDGTRLSIL.